The next 25 T cell receptor beta chains were all read from a single sample in a study of blood T cell repertoires in COVID-19. Repertoires were generated with immunoSEQ multiplex PCR, while TCRdb's copy carries only in-frame clones and drops some. The sample includes 150,000 or so clones, about 86% of them seen just once. What was sequenced was peripheral blood. Receptors were obtained from a woman aged 60-70 years with acute or convalescent COVID-19.

This sequence joins TRBV19 and TRBJ1-3, with D possibly TRBD1 on 5 matching bases. The CDR3 contains 17 residues. Trimming removed 7 bases at V and 2 bases at J, with 21 bases between. Germline values: CDR1 LNHDA, CDR2 SQIVND (reference sequence). CDR3: CASKDTAGGLTGNTIYF. As DNA, the CDR3 is TGTGCCAGTAAGGATACAGCCGGGGGATTAACTGGAAACACCATATATTTT.

The chain carries TRBV4-2 and TRBJ2-1, with a tentative D call TRBD2 (6 bases). The germline V gene has CDR1 LGHNA and CDR2 YNFKEQ. The CDR3 extends over 17 amino acids. Trimming took 0 bases from V and 9 from J, leaving 21 bases between them. CDR3 loop: CASSQDPRGVYVGEQFF. DNA for the CDR3: TGTGCCAGCAGCCAAGACCCCCGCGGGGTTTACGTGGGTGAGCAGTTCTTC.

The CDR3 reads CAWSVGLSNQPQHF. The CDR3 nucleotides are TGTGCCTGGAGTGTCGGACTAAGCAATCAGCCCCAGCATTTT. The chain recombines TRBV30 with TRBJ1-5; no clear D. CDR1 GTSNPN and CDR2 SVGIG come from the germline V gene (reference sequence). V lost 0 bases and J lost 1, with 7 bases in between. The CDR3 is 14 residues long.

The chain links TRBV2 to TRBJ2-5; D is possibly TRBD2 (6 bases). Between the trimmed V and J ends, which lost 5 bases and 4 bases, there was a span of 17 bases. Germline loops: CDR1 SNHLY, CDR2 FYNNEI. The CDR3 has 15 residues. This chain's CDR3 is CASSLPSTRRETQYF. In nucleotides, the CDR3 is TGTGCCAGCAGTCTACCCTCGACTAGGAGAGAGACCCAGTACTTC.

The chain is built from TRBV5-6 and TRBJ1-6, with a possible D match to TRBD1 (5 bases). Trimming took 0 bases from V and 0 from J, leaving 10 bases between them. Germline V gene sequence: CDR1 SGHDT, CDR2 YYEEEE. The CDR3 extends over 17 amino acids. DNA for the CDR3: TGTGCCAGCAGCTTGGACCCCAGGGACTCCTATAATTCACCCCTCCACTTT. This sequence encodes CASSLDPRDSYNSPLHF.

The rearrangement joins TRBV12-5 to TRBJ2-1, with 7 bases fitting TRBD2. Germline lookup yields CDR1 LGHNT and CDR2 FRNRAP. J gave up 0 bases and V 4 bases, and 6 bases lay outside the gene matches. The CDR3 consists of 16 residues. CDR3 nucleotides: TGTGCTAGTGGTTCTACTAGCGCGAGCTCCTACAATGAGCAGTTCTTC. It specifies CASGSTSASSYNEQFF.

The chain couples TRBV19 to TRBJ1-1, with a possible D match to TRBD1 (5 bases). V lost 3 bases, J lost 1 base, and 9 bases lay in between. CDR1 is LNHDA and CDR2 is SQIVND in the germline V gene (reference sequence). The CDR3 totals 14 residues. The CDR3 nucleotides read TGTGCCAGTAGTATCAGGGTCTCGAACACTGAAGCTTTCTTT. Its protein product is CASSIRVSNTEAFF.

This clone was seen more than once but under ten times. This chain joins TRBV18 and TRBJ1-3; 8 bases fit TRBD1. Trimming took 4 bases from V and 0 from J; bases not matched to a gene: 2. Germline V gene sequence: CDR1 KGHSH, CDR2 LQKENI. There are 15 residues in the CDR3. CDR3 sequence reads: CASSRGTGSGNTIYF. For the CDR3, the DNA is TGTGCCAGCTCACGAGGGACAGGCTCTGGAAACACCATATATTTT.

This chain links TRBV20-1 with TRBJ1-5; D is undetermined. Germline lookup yields CDR1 DFQATT and CDR2 SNEGSKA (reference sequence). This CDR3 spans 16 amino acids. The V end was cut by 3 bases, the J end by 4 bases, with 19 bases between. For the CDR3, the DNA is TGCAGTGCTAGTGTTCCCGGGGATATCCCGAATCAGCCCCAGCATTTT. Translated, it gives CSASVPGDIPNQPQHF.

The genes are TRBV19 and TRBJ2-7; D is undetermined. With 3 bases removed from V and 5 bases from J, the gap between germline ends came to 11 bases. Per germline, CDR1 LNHDA and CDR2 SQIVND (reference sequence). The CDR3 runs to 13 residues. CDR3 loop: CASSIRHSDEQYF. The CDR3, as DNA: TGTGCCAGTAGTATCCGCCACTCGGACGAGCAGTACTTC.

This clone was recorded a few times. This chain uses TRBV11-2 with TRBJ1-2; D is perhaps TRBD1 (5 bases). Between the trimmed V and J ends, which lost 1 base and 2 bases, there was a span of 5 bases. Germline V gene data show CDR1 as SGHAT and CDR2 as FQNNGV. The CDR3 extends over 13 amino acids. CDR3 protein: CASSLGQNYGYTF. The CDR3 region has the DNA TGTGCCAGCAGCTTAGGACAGAACTATGGCTACACCTTC.

The J gene is TRBJ2-3, the V gene TRBV19, with 7 bases identical to TRBD2. V lost 4 bases to trimming and J lost 4 bases; unmatched junction nucleotides: 8. The CDR3 contains 15 residues. Germline V gene sequence: CDR1 LNHDA, CDR2 SQIVND (reference sequence). CDR3 in amino acids: CASSTPMGGADTQYF. Written as DNA, the CDR3 is TGTGCCAGTAGTACCCCGATGGGGGGGGCAGATACGCAGTATTTT.

The chain employs TRBV3-1 (or the pseudogene TRBV3-2) and TRBJ2-7; 12 bases agree with TRBD2. CDR3 size: 20 residues. Germline CDR1 reads LGHDT; CDR2 reads YNNKEL (reference sequence). V shed 1 base, J shed 3 bases, and the junction held 16 bases outside the gene matches. The CDR3 spells CASSQAPWRLAGAPNYEQYF. CDR3 sequence (DNA): TGTGCCAGCAGCCAAGCCCCCTGGAGACTAGCGGGGGCACCAAACTACGAGCAGTACTTC.

This chain links TRBV5-1 with TRBJ2-5, with 12 bases identical to TRBD2. The CDR3 is 17 residues long. After removal of 0 bases from V and 9 bases from J, the junction contained 12 bases not matched to a gene. CDR1 is SGHRS and CDR2 is YFSETQ in the germline V gene. The CDR3 region is CASSLAQLAGGPGAQYF. The CDR3 nucleotides read TGCGCCAGCAGCTTGGCACAACTAGCGGGGGGTCCTGGGGCCCAGTACTTC.

V usage is TRBV11-3 and J usage is TRBJ2-2; D gene unclear. Per germline, CDR1 SGHNT and CDR2 YENEEA. Trimming pared 3 bases from V and 5 bases from J, leaving 4 bases between. The CDR3 is made up of 12 amino acids. This CDR3 is CASSLATGELFF. CDR3 DNA sequence: TGTGCCAGCAGCTTGGCTACCGGGGAGCTGTTTTTT. The full variable domain, in which reference TRBV11-3 and TRBJ2-2 provide the parts outside the CDR3, is EAGVVQSPRYKIIEKKQPVAFWCNPISGHNTLYWYLQNLGQGPELLIRYENEEAVDDSQLPKDRFSAERLKGVDSTLKIQPAELGDSAVYLCASSLATGELFFGEGSRLTVL.

This clone was seen once. The chain links TRBV6-2 or TRBV6-3 to TRBJ2-7; 7 nucleotides align to TRBD1. The CDR3 sequence is 16 residues long. V gave up 4 bases and J gave up 0 bases; unmatched junction bases: 9. Germline V gene data show CDR1 as MNHEY and CDR2 as SVGEGT. The CDR3 sequence is CASSSYGTESSYEQYF. In DNA form, the CDR3 reads TGTGCCAGCAGTTCCTACGGGACAGAGAGCTCCTACGAGCAGTACTTC.

The chain is built from TRBV28 and TRBJ1-6; possibly TRBD1 for D (5 bases). Trimming took 7 bases from V and 0 from J, leaving 10 bases between them. CDR1 and CDR2 from the germline V gene are MDHEN and SYDVKM. The CDR3 is made up of 15 amino acids. CDR3 DNA sequence: TGTGCCAGCACCCGACAGAGCTCCTATAATTCACCCCTCCACTTT. It encodes CASTRQSSYNSPLHF.

The chain joins TRBV28 to TRBJ1-2; possible D gene TRBD1, 5 bases. V was cut by 6 bases and J by 8 bases, with 16 bases left in between. The CDR3 spans 13 residues. CDR1 is MDHEN and CDR2 is SYDVKM in the germline V gene. The CDR3 sequence is CASRTDKVRGYTF. For the CDR3, the DNA is TGTGCCAGCAGGACGGACAAAGTTCGAGGCTACACCTTC.

This clone was found once. This chain uses TRBV2 with TRBJ1-1; D gene uncertain. V was cut by 10 bases and J by 1 base, with 13 bases left in between. This CDR3 is built from 13 residues. Germline V gives CDR1 SNHLY, CDR2 FYNNEI. CDR3 protein: CATREVANTEAFF. The CDR3 bases are TGTGCCACCCGGGAGGTCGCGAACACTGAAGCTTTCTTT.

This clone came up a few times. The rearrangement links TRBV5-4 to TRBJ2-3, with D unclear. V was cut by 2 bases and J by 4 bases, with 8 bases left in between. There are 13 residues in the CDR3. Germline assignment: CDR1 SGHNT and CDR2 YYREEE (reference sequence). The CDR3 nucleotides are TGTGCCAGCAGCTTTGAGCAGGCAGATACGCAGTATTTT. It is translated as CASSFEQADTQYF.

The chain carries TRBV10-1 and TRBJ2-1, with 16 bases aligning to TRBD2. J lost 0 bases, V lost 3 bases, and 5 bases had no gene match. Per the germline V gene, CDR1 is WNHNN and CDR2 is SYGVQD (reference sequence). This CDR3 has 19 amino acids. The CDR3 DNA follows: TGCGCCAGCAGTGATTCGGGACTAGCGGGGGGGCGCTCCTACAATGAGCAGTTCTTC. This codes for CASSDSGLAGGRSYNEQFF.

The rearrangement links TRBV6-2 or TRBV6-3 to TRBJ2-3, with 8 bases matching TRBD2. The length of the CDR3 is 14 residues. J was trimmed by 6 bases and V by 2 bases; bases with no gene match: 4. The germline V gene has CDR1 MNHEY and CDR2 SVGEGT. CDR3 bases: TGTGCCAGCAGTTACCGGGGGGGGCCGGATACGCAGTATTTT. This codes for CASSYRGGPDTQYF.

V and J are TRBV6-5 and TRBJ1-1; TRBD1 might be the D (5 bases). V was pared by 6 bases and J by 7 bases, with 9 bases between. The germline V gene has CDR1 MNHEY and CDR2 SVGAGI. The CDR3 length is 11 residues. In nucleotides, the CDR3 is TGTGCCAGCAGAGACAGATATGAAGCTTTCTTT. Translation gives CASRDRYEAFF.

V and J are TRBV11-3 and TRBJ2-5; the D is unclear. The CDR3 has 11 amino acids. Between the trimmed V and J ends, which lost 5 bases and 5 bases, there was a span of 6 bases. CDR1 is SGHNT, CDR2 YENEEA, per germline. As DNA, the CDR3 is TGTGCCAGCAGCCTTTCGGAGACCCAGTACTTC. This codes for CASSLSETQYF.

The chain is built from TRBV29-1 and TRBJ1-1; D is perhaps TRBD1 (5 bases). Germline assignment: CDR1 SQVTM and CDR2 ANQGSEA. The CDR3 loop spans 13 amino acids. V lost 2 bases to trimming and J lost 4 bases, with 11 bases between them. The CDR3 coding sequence is TGCAGCGTTGAAAGGGGAGGGGCCACTGAAGCTTTCTTT. Protein: CSVERGGATEAFF.